Listed below are T cell receptor beta chains from one sample, sequenced in a study of human T cells and chemical hapten exposure. A single record per CDR3 protein comes from TCRdb applying MiXCR to the RACE reads. The sample gives some 38,000 distinct CDR3 sequences, over 7.5% of which show up once; over 20% is in the top ten. This material consisted of whole blood, taken in connection with sensitization to the hapten diphenylcyclopropenone (DPC). The receptors stem from a man aged 50 to 59 with alopecia areata. Some clones in this sample may be carry-over from other donors' samples. The conserved cysteine and the conserved F or W are not part of the CDR3 here. The D gene is left open where the match is weak.

d_call j_call v_call cdr3_aa
NA TRBJ2-1 TRBV29-1 SGGAYNEQF
NA TRBJ2-1 TRBV29-1 SVDSPNYNEQF
NA TRBJ2-7 TRBV6-2/TRBV6-3 ASRPPAGFEQY
NA TRBJ1-6 TRBV12-3/TRBV12-4 ASSFGGSYNSPLH
NA TRBJ2-3 TRBV19 ASSIFRRGTDTQY
TRBD2 TRBJ2-7 TRBV29-1 STSGRGVYEQY
NA TRBJ2-7 TRBV12-3/TRBV12-4 ASSRQGGAYEQY
NA TRBJ2-2 TRBV2 ASSEEGNREWDTGELF
NA TRBJ2-5 TRBV7-8 ASSLMQGQETQY
TRBD1 TRBJ2-7 TRBV7-9 ASSLLRQGASEQY
NA TRBJ2-7 TRBV11-2 ASSLEGASSYEQY
NA TRBJ2-3 TRBV7-2 ASSPSITRSGDTQY
NA TRBJ2-2 TRBV7-2 ASSSTPALAGELF
NA TRBJ2-4 TRBV10-3 AISEGASDIQY
NA TRBJ1-5 TRBV7-9 ASSPPGRGRHSNQPQH
NA TRBJ2-2 TRBV7-9 ASSPDNSWTGELF
NA TRBJ1-2 TRBV28 ASQDPLARNYGYT
NA TRBJ2-7 TRBV27 ASSSGVGNEQY
NA TRBJ1-5 TRBV6-1 ASSPWAVSNQPQH
NA TRBJ2-7 TRBV27 ARAPYEQY
NA TRBJ2-1 TRBV4-2 ASSQDPGHTYNEQF
NA TRBJ1-1 TRBV20-1 SARGGSSNTEAF
NA TRBJ2-7 TRBV15 ATSRDTSGTNYEQY
TRBD2 TRBJ2-4 TRBV11-2 ASSSLGGGVFKNIQY
TRBD2 TRBJ2-4 TRBV7-9 ASSAPLAEEENIQY
TRBD2 TRBJ2-1 TRBV7-3 ASSPRGTSGTHEQF
NA TRBJ2-6 TRBV7-2 ASSPLGAGANVLT
NA TRBJ1-2 TRBV28 ASSLDSFRYT
TRBD2 TRBJ2-7 TRBV28 ASSRGGTYEQY
TRBD2 TRBJ2-7 TRBV5-1 ASSSLADYEQY
TRBD2 TRBJ2-7 TRBV29-1 SVDLASGPYEQY
NA TRBJ2-3 TRBV2 ASSEDGGGGDTQY
NA TRBJ2-5 TRBV20-1 SAIAETQY
NA TRBJ2-7 TRBV7-2 ASSTYERSYEQY
NA TRBJ2-3 TRBV20-1 SARGTASSTDTQY
TRBD2 TRBJ2-3 TRBV29-1 SGGGGATDTQY
NA TRBJ1-6 TRBV29-1 SVAPGRNSPLH
NA TRBJ2-6 TRBV27 ASSLQGAGANVLT
NA TRBJ1-2 TRBV11-2 ASSSLRNRRGRDYGYT
NA TRBJ2-2 TRBV29-1 SVAQGPGHGELF
NA TRBJ2-7 TRBV10-3 AISETGGDYEQY
TRBD1 TRBJ1-1 TRBV10-3 AISGGQGNTEAF
NA TRBJ2-7 TRBV7-2 ASSPGTLYEQY
NA TRBJ2-5 TRBV3-1 ASSISPQETQY
TRBD1 TRBJ1-5 TRBV20-1 SASNRGQQPQH
TRBD1 TRBJ1-1 TRBV12-3/TRBV12-4 ASTPGGGLNTEAF
NA TRBJ1-1 TRBV5-1 ASSLVGGNTEAF
TRBD2 TRBJ2-7 TRBV20-1 SARSYSGNRRYEQY
NA TRBJ2-5 TRBV27 ASSLRPGGGYQETQY
NA TRBJ2-3 TRBV29-1 SVENLGTDTQY
TRBD1 TRBJ2-7 TRBV28 ASSRQGLGHEQY
TRBD2 TRBJ2-2 TRBV19 ASSPLADTGELF
TRBD1 TRBJ1-2 TRBV7-2 ASSSSAAGGGYT
NA TRBJ1-1 TRBV28 ASNTDGGATEAF
NA TRBJ2-1 TRBV29-1 SVGGLPVNEQF
NA TRBJ2-3 TRBV7-9 ASSLGGLTDTQY
NA TRBJ2-1 TRBV10-3 AISVGGATYNEQF
TRBD2 TRBJ2-7 TRBV10-3 AISQGLAAGYEQY
NA TRBJ2-7 TRBV25-1 ASSYGPSYEQY